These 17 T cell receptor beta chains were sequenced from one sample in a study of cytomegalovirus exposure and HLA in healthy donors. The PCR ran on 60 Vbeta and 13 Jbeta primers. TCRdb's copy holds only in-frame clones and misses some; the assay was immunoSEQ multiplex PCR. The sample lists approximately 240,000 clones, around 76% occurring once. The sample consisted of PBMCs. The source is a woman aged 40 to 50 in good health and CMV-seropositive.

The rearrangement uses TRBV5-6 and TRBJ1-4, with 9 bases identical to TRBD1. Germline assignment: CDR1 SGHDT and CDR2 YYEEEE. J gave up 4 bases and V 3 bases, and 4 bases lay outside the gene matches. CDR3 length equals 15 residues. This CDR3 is CASSSPTGGNEKLFF. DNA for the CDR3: TGTGCCAGCAGCTCACCGACAGGGGGTAATGAAAAACTGTTTTTT.

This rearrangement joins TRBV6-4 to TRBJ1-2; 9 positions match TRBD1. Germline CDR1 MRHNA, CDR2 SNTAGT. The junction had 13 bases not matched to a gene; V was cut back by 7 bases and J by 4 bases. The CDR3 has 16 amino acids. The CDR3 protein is CASKRYSGQGGYGYTF. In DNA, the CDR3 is TGTGCCAGCAAGCGGTACTCGGGACAGGGTGGCTATGGCTACACCTTC.

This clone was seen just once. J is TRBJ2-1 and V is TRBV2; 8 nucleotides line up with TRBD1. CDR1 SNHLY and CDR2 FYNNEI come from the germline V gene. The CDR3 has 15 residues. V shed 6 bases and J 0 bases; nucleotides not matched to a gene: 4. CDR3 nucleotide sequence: TGTGCCAGCAGCAACAGGGGGAGCTCCTACAATGAGCAGTTCTTC. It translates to CASSNRGSSYNEQFF.

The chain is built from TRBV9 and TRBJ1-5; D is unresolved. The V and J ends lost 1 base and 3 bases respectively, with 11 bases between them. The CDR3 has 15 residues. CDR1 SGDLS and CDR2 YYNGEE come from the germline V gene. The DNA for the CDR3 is TGTGCCAGCAGCGTACCTTTCCGTCCCAATCAGCCCCAGCATTTT. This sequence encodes CASSVPFRPNQPQHF. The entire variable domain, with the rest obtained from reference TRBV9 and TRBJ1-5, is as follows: DSGVTQTPKHLITATGQRVTLRCSPRSGDLSVYWYQQSLDQGLQFLIQYYNGEERAKGNILERFSAQQFPDLHSELNLSSLELGDSALYFCASSVPFRPNQPQHFGDGTRLSIL.

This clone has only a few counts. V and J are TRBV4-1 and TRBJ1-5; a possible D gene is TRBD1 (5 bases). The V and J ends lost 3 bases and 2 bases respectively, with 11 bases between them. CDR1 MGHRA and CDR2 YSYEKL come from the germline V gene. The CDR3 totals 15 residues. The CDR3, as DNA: TGCGCCAGCAGCCAGGGGGGATTCGGCAATCAGCCCCAGCATTTT. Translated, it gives CASSQGGFGNQPQHF.

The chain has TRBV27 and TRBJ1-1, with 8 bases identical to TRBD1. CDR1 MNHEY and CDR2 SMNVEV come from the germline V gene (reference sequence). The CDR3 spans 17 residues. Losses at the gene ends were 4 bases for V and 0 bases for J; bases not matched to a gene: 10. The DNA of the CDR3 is TGTGCCAGCAGTTCCCCGGACAGGGCAACCATGAACACTGAAGCTTTCTTT. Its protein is CASSSPDRATMNTEAFF.

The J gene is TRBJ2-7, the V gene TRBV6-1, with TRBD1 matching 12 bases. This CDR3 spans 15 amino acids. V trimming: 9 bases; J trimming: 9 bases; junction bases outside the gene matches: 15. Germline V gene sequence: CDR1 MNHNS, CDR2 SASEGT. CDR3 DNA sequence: TGTGCCAGTACCCACCAGGGACAGGGGGCGCGGGGGCAGTACTTC. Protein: CASTHQGQGARGQYF.

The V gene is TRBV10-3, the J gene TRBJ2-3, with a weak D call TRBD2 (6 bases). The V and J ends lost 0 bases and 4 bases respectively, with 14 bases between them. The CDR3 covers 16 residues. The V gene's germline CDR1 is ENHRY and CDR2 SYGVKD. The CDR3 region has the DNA TGTGCCATCAGTGAGTCTATGGAGCGGGTCGCAGATACGCAGTATTTT. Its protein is CAISESMERVADTQYF.

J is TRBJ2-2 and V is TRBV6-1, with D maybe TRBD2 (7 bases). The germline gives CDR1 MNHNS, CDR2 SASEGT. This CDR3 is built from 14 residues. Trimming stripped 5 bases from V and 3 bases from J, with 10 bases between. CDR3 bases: TGTGCCAGCAGTCGGGGGGCCCACACCGGGGAGCTGTTTTTT. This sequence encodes CASSRGAHTGELFF.

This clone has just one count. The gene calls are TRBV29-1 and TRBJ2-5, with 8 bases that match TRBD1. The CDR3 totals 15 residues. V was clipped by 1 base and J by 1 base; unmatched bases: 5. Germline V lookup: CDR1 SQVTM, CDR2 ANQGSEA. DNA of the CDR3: TGCAGCGTTGAAGCTCCGGACAGGGCCCAAGAGACCCAGTACTTC. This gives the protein CSVEAPDRAQETQYF.

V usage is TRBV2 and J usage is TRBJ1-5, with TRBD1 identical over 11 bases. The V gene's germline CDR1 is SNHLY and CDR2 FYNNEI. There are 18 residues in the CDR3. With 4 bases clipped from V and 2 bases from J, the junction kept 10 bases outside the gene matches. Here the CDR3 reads CASSAPGQGDEGNQPQHF. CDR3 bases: TGTGCCAGCAGTGCACCGGGACAGGGGGATGAGGGCAATCAGCCCCAGCATTTT.

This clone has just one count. CDR3 residues: CASSLVGRAEQYF. In DNA, the CDR3 is TGTGCCAGCAGCTTGGTGGGCAGGGCGGAGCAGTACTTC. V gene TRBV5-8 combines with J gene TRBJ2-7; D may be TRBD1 (5 bases). The CDR3 covers 13 residues. Trimming took off 0 bases at V and 7 bases at J, with 11 bases between the two ends. In germline, CDR1 is SGHTS, CDR2 YDEGEE. The full variable domain, its missing parts supplied by reference TRBV5-8 and TRBJ2-7, is EAGVTQSPTHLIKTRGQQATLRCSPISGHTSVYWYQQALGLGLQFLLWYDEGEERNRGNFPPRFSGRQFPNYSSELNVNALELEDSALYLCASSLVGRAEQYFGPGTRLTVT.

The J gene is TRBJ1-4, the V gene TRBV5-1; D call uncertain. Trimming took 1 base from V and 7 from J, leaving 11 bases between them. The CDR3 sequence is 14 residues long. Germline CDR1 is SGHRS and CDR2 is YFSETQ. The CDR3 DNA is TGCGCCAGCAGCTTGTTGGGAGGAGGTGAAAAACTGTTTTTT. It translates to CASSLLGGGEKLFF.

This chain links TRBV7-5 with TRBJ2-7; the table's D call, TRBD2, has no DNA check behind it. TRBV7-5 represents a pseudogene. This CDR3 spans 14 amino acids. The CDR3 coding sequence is TGTGTCAGAAGCTTCCCCGGGGGGTCGGGCGAGCAGTACTTC. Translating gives CVRSFPGGSGEQYF.

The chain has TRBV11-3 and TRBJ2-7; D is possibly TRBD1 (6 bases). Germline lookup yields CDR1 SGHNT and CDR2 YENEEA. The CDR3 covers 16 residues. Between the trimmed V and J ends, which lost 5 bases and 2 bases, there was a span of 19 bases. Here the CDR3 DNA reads TGTGCCAGCAGCCCCCGATGGGACAAAGACACCTACGAGCAGTACTTC. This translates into CASSPRWDKDTYEQYF. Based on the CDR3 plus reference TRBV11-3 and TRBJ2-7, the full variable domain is EAGVVQSPRYKIIEKKQPVAFWCNPISGHNTLYWYLQNLGQGPELLIRYENEEAVDDSQLPKDRFSAERLKGVDSTLKIQPAELGDSAVYLCASSPRWDKDTYEQYFGPGTRLTVT.

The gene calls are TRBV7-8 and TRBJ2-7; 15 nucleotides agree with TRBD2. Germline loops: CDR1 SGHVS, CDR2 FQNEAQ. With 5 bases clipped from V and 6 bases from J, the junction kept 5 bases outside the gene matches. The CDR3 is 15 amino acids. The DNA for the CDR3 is TGTGCCAGCAGCGAAGCGGGACTAGCGGGAGGCGAGCAGTACTTC. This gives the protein CASSEAGLAGGEQYF.

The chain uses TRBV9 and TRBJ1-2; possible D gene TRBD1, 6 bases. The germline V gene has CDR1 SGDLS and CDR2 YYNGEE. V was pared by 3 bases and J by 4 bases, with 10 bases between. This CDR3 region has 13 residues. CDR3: CASSGPRGYGYTF. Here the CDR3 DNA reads TGTGCCAGCAGCGGTCCCAGGGGCTATGGCTACACCTTC.